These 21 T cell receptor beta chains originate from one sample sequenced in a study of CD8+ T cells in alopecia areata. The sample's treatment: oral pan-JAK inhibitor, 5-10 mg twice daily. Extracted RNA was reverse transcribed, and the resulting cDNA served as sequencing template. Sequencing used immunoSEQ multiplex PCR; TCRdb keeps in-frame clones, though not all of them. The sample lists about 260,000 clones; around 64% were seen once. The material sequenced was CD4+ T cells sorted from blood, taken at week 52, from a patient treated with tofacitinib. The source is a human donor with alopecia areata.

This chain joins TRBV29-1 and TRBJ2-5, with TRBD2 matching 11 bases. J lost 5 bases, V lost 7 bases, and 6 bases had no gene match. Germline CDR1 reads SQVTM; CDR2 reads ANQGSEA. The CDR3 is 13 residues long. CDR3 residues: CSAVAGGQETQYF. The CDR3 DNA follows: TGCAGCGCTGTAGCGGGGGGGCAGGAGACCCAGTACTTC.

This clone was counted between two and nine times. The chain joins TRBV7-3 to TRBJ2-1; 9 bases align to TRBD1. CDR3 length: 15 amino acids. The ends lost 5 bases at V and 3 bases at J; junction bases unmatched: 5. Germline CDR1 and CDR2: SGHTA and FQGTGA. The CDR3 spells CASSPGQGNYNEQFF. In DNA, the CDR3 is TGTGCCAGCAGCCCAGGACAGGGGAACTACAATGAGCAGTTCTTC.

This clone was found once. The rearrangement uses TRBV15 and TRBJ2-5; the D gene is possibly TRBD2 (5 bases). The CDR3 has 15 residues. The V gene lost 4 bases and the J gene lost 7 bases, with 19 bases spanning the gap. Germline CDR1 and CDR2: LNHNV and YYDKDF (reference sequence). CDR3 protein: CATSISRANAGTQYF. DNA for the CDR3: TGTGCCACCAGCATCTCCCGGGCCAACGCGGGGACCCAGTACTTC.

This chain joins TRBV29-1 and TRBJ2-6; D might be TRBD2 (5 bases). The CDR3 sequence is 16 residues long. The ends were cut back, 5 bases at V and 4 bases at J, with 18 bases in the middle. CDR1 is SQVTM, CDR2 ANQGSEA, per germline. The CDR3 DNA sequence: TGCAGCGTTCGAGCTGCGTCGGGGTCCGGGGCCAACGTCCTGACTTTC. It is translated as CSVRAASGSGANVLTF. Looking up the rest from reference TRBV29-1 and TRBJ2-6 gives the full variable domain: SAVISQKPSRDICQRGTSLTIQCQVDSQVTMMFWYRQQPGQSLTLIATANQGSEATYESGFVIDKFPISRPNLTFSTLTVSNMSPEDSSIYLCSVRAASGSGANVLTFGAGSRLTVL.

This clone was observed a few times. The CDR3 region has the DNA TGTGCCAGCAGCCTTAGGAAGGGCACTGAAGCTTTCTTT. Protein product: CASSLRKGTEAFF. V usage is TRBV5-6 and J usage is TRBJ1-1; D gene unclear. Per germline, CDR1 SGHDT and CDR2 YYEEEE. CDR3 length equals 13 residues. Between the trimmed V and J ends, which lost 4 bases and 4 bases, there was a span of 11 bases. Full variable domain (missing parts from reference TRBV5-6 and TRBJ1-1): DAGVTQSPTHLIKTRGQQVTLRCSPKSGHDTVSWYQQALGQGPQFIFQYYEEEERQRGNFPDRFSGHQFPNYSSELNVNALLLGDSALYLCASSLRKGTEAFFGQGTRLTVV.

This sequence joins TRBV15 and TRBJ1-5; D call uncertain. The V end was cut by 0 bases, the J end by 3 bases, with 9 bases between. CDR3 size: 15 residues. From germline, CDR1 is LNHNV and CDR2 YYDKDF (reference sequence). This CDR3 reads CATSRDRRHNQPQHF. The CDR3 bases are TGTGCCACCAGCAGAGATCGTCGACACAATCAGCCCCAGCATTTT. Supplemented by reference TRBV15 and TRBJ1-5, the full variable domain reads DAMVIQNPRYQVTQFGKPVTLSCSQTLNHNVMYWYQQKSSQAPKLLFHYYDKDFNNEADTPDNFQSRRPNTSFCFLDIRSPGLGDTAMYLCATSRDRRHNQPQHFGDGTRLSIL.

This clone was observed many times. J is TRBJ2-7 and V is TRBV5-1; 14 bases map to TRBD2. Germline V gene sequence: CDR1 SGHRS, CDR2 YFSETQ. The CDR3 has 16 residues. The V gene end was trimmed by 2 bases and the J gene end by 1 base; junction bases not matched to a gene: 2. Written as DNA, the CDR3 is TGCGCCAGCAGCTTTGGACTAGCGGGGGGATCCTACGAGCAGTACTTC. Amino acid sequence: CASSFGLAGGSYEQYF.

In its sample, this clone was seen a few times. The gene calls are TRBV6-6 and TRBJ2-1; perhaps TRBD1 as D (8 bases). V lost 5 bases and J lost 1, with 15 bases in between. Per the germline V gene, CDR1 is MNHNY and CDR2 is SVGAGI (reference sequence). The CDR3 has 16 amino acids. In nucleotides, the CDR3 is TGTGCCAGCAGTCACACAGGGGGAGGGTCCTACAATGAGCAGTTCTTC. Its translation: CASSHTGGGSYNEQFF.

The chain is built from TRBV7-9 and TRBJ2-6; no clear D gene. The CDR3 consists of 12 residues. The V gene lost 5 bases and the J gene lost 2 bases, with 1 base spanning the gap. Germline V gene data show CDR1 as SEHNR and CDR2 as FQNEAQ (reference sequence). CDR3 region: CASSPGANVLTF. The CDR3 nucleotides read TGTGCCAGCAGCCCTGGGGCCAACGTCCTGACTTTC. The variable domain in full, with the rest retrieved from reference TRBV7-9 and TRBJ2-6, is DTGVSQNPRHKITKRGQNVTFRCDPISEHNRLYWYRQTLGQGPEFLTYFQNEAQLEKSRLLSDRFSAERPKGSFSTLEIQRTEQGDSAMYLCASSPGANVLTFGAGSRLTVL.

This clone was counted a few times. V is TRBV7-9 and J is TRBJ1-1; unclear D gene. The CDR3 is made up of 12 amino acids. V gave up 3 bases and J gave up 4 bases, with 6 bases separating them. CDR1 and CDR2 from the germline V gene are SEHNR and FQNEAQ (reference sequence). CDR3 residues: CASSFTSTEAFF. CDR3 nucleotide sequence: TGTGCCAGCAGCTTTACGTCCACTGAAGCTTTCTTT.

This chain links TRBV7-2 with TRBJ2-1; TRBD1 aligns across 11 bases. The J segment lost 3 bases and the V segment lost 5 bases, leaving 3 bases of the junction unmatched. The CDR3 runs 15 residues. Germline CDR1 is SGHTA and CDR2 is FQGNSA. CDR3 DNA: TGTGCCAGCAGCGGACAGGGGGCTATCTACAATGAGCAGTTCTTC. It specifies CASSGQGAIYNEQFF.

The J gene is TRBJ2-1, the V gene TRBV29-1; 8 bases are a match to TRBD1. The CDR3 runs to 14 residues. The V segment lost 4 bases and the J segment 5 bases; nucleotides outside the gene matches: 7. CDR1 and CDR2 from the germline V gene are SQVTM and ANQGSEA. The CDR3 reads CSVARGPDHNEQFF. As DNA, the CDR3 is TGCAGCGTTGCCAGGGGGCCTGATCACAATGAGCAGTTCTTC.

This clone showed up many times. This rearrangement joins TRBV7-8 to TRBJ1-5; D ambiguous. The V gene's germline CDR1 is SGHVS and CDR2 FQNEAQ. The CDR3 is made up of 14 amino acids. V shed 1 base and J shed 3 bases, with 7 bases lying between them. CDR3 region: CASSLDNFNQPQHF. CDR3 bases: TGTGCCAGCAGCTTAGACAACTTCAATCAGCCCCAGCATTTT.

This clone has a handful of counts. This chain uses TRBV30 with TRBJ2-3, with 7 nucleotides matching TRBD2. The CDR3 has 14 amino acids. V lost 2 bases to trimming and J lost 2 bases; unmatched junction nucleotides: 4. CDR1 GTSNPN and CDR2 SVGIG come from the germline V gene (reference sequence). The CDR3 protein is CAWSLAVNTDTQYF. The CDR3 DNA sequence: TGTGCCTGGAGTCTAGCGGTTAACACAGATACGCAGTATTTT.

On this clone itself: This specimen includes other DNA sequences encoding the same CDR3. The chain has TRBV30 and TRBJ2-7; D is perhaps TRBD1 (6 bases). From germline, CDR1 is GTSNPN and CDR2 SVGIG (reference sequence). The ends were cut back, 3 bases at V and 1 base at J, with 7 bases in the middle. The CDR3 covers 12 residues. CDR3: CAWRQGSYEQYF. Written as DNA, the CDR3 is TGTGCCTGGAGACAGGGTTCCTACGAGCAGTACTTC.

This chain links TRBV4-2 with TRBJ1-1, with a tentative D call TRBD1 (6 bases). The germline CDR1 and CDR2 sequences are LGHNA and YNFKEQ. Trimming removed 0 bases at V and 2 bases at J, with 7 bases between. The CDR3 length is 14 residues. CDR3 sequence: CASSQEDSNTEAFF. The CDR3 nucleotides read TGTGCCAGCAGCCAAGAGGACAGTAACACTGAAGCTTTCTTT.

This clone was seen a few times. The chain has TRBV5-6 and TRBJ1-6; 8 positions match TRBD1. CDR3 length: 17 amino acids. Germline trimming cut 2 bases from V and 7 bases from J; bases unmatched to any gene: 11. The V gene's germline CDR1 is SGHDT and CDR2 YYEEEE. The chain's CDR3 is CASSFDLRDRGNSPLHF. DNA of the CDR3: TGTGCCAGCAGCTTCGATCTCCGAGACAGGGGCAATTCACCCCTCCACTTT.

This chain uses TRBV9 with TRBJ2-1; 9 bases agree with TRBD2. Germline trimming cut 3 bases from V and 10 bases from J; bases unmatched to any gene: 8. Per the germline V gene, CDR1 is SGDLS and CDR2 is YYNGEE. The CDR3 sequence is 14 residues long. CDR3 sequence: CASSAGTSIGEQFF. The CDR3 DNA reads TGTGCCAGCAGCGCCGGGACTAGCATCGGGGAGCAGTTCTTC.

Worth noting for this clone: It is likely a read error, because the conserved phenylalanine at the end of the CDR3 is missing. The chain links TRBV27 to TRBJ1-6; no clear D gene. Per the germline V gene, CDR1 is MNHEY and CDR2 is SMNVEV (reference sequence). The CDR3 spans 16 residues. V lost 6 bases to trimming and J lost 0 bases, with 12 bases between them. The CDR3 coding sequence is TGTGCCAGCAGATTGACATCAAGCTCCTATAATTCACCCCTCCACTTG. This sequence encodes CASRLTSSSYNSPLHL.

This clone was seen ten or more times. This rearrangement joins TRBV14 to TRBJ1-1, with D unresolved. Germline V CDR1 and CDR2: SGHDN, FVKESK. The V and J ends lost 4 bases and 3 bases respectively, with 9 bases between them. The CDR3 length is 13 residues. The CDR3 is CASSLGPDTEAFF. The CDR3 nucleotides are TGTGCCAGCAGCCTAGGACCGGACACTGAAGCTTTCTTT.

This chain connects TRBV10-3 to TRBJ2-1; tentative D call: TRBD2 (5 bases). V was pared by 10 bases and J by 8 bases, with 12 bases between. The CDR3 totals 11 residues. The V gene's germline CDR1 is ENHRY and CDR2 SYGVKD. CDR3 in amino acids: CATSMEDEQFF. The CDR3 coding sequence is TGTGCCACTAGCATGGAGGATGAGCAGTTCTTC.